Given below is one T cell receptor (beta chain) in context. Its antigen remains unidentified. Base qualities are not at hand, and no much larger clone is one base apart. The data were obtained in a study of cytomegalovirus exposure and HLA in healthy donors (dated by TCRdb to about 2017). Broadly, across the study: An earlier analysis of roughly 610 of the donors reported about 260 Gb of sequence data and around 110 million unique TCR beta sequences obtained from some 170 million T cells. The study combined high-throughput TCR immunosequencing, statistical association of individual TCRs with disease status, and machine learning to predict cytomegalovirus infection status. Donor age, sex, ethnicity and CMV serostatus were compiled together with the repertoire data. HLA typing covered class I and class II loci at four-digit resolution. All discovery cohort repertoires had been generated using a single sequencing platform. A later genetic analysis used genome-wide SNP genotypes for about 65% of the 666 donors, treating that subset as a discovery cohort. The number of donors typed differed by locus, with about 629-640 for A, B, C, DRB1 and DQB1, around 500 for DQA1, about 610 for DPA1, and some 470 for DPB1. Rather than drawing on any new phenotypic data, the later analysis identified candidate immune exposures from TCR beta sequences and the way those sequences occurred across donors. Besides the first cohort of hundreds of subjects, a separate validation cohort made up of 90 to 150 different subjects was used. A few DR-DQ haplotypes were treated as single units for association and clustering because of strong linkage in the cohort. Approximately 310 gigabases of sequencing data and 70 million to 85 million unique TCR sequences were included in an early release covering about 700 HLA-typed donors. Among some 410 genotyped donors of the cohort, an average of roughly 240,000 unique TCR beta nucleotide sequences were sequenced per donor, around 18% of them non-productive. The aim of the study was to test whether cataloging public T cell receptors could identify signatures of past pathogen exposure. An earlier analysis of some 500 of the donors used high-throughput TCR beta sequencing to judge whether each TCR beta V gene segment behaved as functional or pseudogenic. In a later analysis, previously published TCR beta repertoires from roughly 710 donors were re-analyzed and high-resolution HLA genotyping was added so that TCR occurrence patterns could be studied. The study profiled the T cell repertoires of hundreds of subjects by immunosequencing and related them to cytomegalovirus serostatus. The genetic ancestry cluster associated with self-reported Caucasian donors included 81% of the 300 to 450 genotyped donors.

The cohort consisted of hundreds of healthy bone marrow donors. At the time of sampling, every cohort member was nominally healthy, though immune exposures that went unrecorded were likely present. The donor tested CMV seronegative and was one of the 352 seronegative cohort members. A peripheral blood sample was collected from each donor, and TCR beta sequencing was performed on peripheral blood mononuclear cells. Genomic DNA extraction from the blood cell samples was performed with the Qiagen DNeasy Blood Extraction Kit. To prepare the library, the immunoSEQ multiplex PCR assay was applied. For the multiplex PCR, a mixture combining 60 forward primers for TCR Vbeta segments and 13 reverse primers for TCR Jbeta segments was used. Amplification of the CDR3 region of rearranged TCR beta genes was performed with a multiplex PCR assay on genomic DNA. Amplified TCR beta libraries were sequenced as 87-base-pair reads on the Illumina HiSeq System. As for the original processing: Across the roughly 670 repertoires, a later analysis counted tens of millions of unique TCR beta chains, 9 million to 14 million of which were shared by at least two donors. A nearest-neighbor algorithm error-corrected the raw reads and collapsed the reads into unique sequences, merging closely related sequences to remove PCR and sequencing errors. Alignment of CDR3 sequences to IMGT reference sequences was used to assign V, D and J gene segments. For a sequence to be retained, a match of at least six nucleotides to both a V gene segment and a J gene segment was required. A rearrangement was called productive if the CDR3 had no stop codons and remained in frame with V and J, and every other rearrangement was called non-productive. CDR3 was defined by IMGT convention, running from the second conserved V-encoded cysteine to the conserved J-encoded phenylalanine. The earlier analysis of about 610 of the donors excluded any sequence lacking an unambiguous match to a single V gene segment. In an earlier analysis of about 590 of the donors, a V segment was called functional when productive rearrangements were above 56.7%, and segregating when the standard deviation between donors exceeded 5%. A statistical classification framework was built for diagnosing cytomegalovirus status from the catalog of TCR beta chain sequences. In a later analysis, V and J genes were assigned by comparing TCR nucleotide sequences against IMGT/GENE-DB human TR gene sequences. In a later analysis, CDR3 sequences and most-parsimonious VDJ recombination scenarios were assigned using the TCRdist pipeline. In a later analysis, each TCR beta chain was defined by its CDR3 amino acid sequence together with its V-gene family, and reads without a unique V-gene family were excluded. A later analysis removed 592 highly shared, low-generation-probability nucleotide sequences to deal with suspected cross-contamination and a sequencing artifact. For each public chain, a later analysis derived a clonal expansion index from normalized ranks of inferred template counts within each repertoire. In a later analysis, generation probabilities were computed with a VDJ recombination model fitted to out-of-frame rearrangements, and the resulting probabilities were checked against IGoR. In a later analysis, TCR-TCR, TCR-HLA and TCR-CMV co-occurrence was scored with hypergeometric tests, and a repertoire-size bias correction was applied to TCR pairs. A later analysis estimated false discovery rates by permuting HLA or CMV assignments 20 times. In a later analysis, co-occurring TCRs were grouped with DBSCAN, and TCRdist sequence similarity was added when clustering was performed within HLA-allele-positive subsets. Repertoires with fewer than 30,000 or more than 120,000 public chains, plus five repertoires with anomalous nucleotide sharing, were excluded from co-occurrence clustering. The table was pulled from immuneACCESS by TCRdb, which kept in-frame rearrangements only. Such tables lose some clones; where checked, under half of the loss comes from unresolved V genes, and the rest has no known cause. V and J calls and clone size are given by that table; D and trimming were obtained from the DNA. The sample table shows around 190,000 clones, and about 87% are seen once. The ten largest clones represent approximately 1.5% of the sample.

Broader findings and caveats from the paper: In a later analysis, around 15,000 TCR beta sequences were associated with specific HLA alleles at a false discovery rate of 0.05. In a later genetic analysis, a missense DCLRE1C variant was associated with V-gene and J-gene trimming of TCR beta chains, and the association was replicated in an independent cohort. A few of the identified cytomegalovirus-associated TCR beta chains were confirmed in vitro to be specific for cytomegalovirus antigens. It was suggested by the authors that the approach could potentially be generalized to other disease states and immunological phenotypes. In a later analysis, most CMV-associated TCR beta chains were found to appear HLA-restricted, with HLA associations seemingly driven largely by CMV exposure. Because counts were too low, seventeen rarely observed V segments, including chromosome 9 orphons, were excluded from the earlier analysis of 500 to 700 of the donors. This cohort had only TCR beta chains sequenced, and the lack of alpha or paired-chain data limited which features could be detected. Because HLA typing was unavailable for some donors at each locus, only the typed subset was used in association tests. When HLA alleles, especially DR and DQ, strongly co-occurred, attributing TCR associations to individual alleles was difficult. Linkage disequilibrium might explain the correlated functional status among segregating V segments, but an unknown experimental factor could not be ruled out. Compared with the roughly 600-donor mean, donors in an Asian-associated ancestry cluster had fewer N-insertions in productive TCRs, according to a later genetic analysis. A further reported finding was that TCR beta sequences accurately predicted the HLA-A and HLA-B alleles for most subjects in the first cohort. Most TCR sequences were seen in very few donors, while some public TCRs were found in many individuals. An earlier analysis of around 500 of the donors showed that most TCR beta V segments appeared in productive rearrangements either about 87% or about 30% of the time, which broadly matched IMGT annotations. According to a later analysis, parvovirus B19, influenza, CMV and Epstein-Barr virus appeared linked to several top co-occurrence clusters. The classifier was reported to diagnose cytomegalovirus status with high specificity and sensitivity in both the original and validation cohorts. The study listed around 160 TCR beta chains as associated with cytomegalovirus. In a later analysis, TCR association rates were found to vary across HLA loci, with the most associated TCRs seen for DRB1 alleles and the fewest for HLA-C alleles. A cluster of highly shared sequence variants was judged likely to represent a technical artifact of the sequencing pipeline. Presence/absence analyses assumed roughly uniform sequencing depth across donors, an assumption that may not hold. Compared with equally common non-associated chains, HLA-associated TCR beta chains in a later analysis were more clonally expanded and had lower generation probabilities. For the cohort, immune exposure information was limited to CMV serostatus.

The sample was PBMCs. The clonotype originates from a woman younger than 35 in good health and CMV-seronegative.

The encoded CDR3 is CASSLDRGDEKLFF. The base sequence is TGCGCCAGCAGCCTAGACAGGGGTGATGAAAAACTGTTTTTT. The sequence is built from TRBV5-1 and TRBJ1-4, and 8 junction bases match TRBD1. CDR1 SGHRS and CDR2 YFSETQ are derived from the germline V gene. The V end gives up 4 bases and the J end 6 bases, leaving 5 bases in the junction not matched to a gene. The CDR3 covers 14 residues, taking in both the cysteine and the phenylalanine. CDR3 DNA is the only sequence kept; it has 42 bases, read in frame from the first base.